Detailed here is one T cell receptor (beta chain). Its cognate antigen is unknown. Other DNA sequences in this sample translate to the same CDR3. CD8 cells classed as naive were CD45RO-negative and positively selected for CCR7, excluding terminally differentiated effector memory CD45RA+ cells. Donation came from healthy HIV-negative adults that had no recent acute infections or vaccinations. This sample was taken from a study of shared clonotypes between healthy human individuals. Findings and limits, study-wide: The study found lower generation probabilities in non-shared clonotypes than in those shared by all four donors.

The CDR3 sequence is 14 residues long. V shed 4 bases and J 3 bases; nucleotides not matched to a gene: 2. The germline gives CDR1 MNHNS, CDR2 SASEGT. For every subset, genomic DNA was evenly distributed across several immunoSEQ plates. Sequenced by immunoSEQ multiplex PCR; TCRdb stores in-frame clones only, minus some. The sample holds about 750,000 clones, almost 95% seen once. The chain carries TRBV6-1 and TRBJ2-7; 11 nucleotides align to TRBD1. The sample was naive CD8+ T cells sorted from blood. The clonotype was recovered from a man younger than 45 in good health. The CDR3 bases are TGTGCCAGCAGTGGGACAGGGGGCCTCTACGAGCAGTACTTC. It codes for CASSGTGGLYEQYF.